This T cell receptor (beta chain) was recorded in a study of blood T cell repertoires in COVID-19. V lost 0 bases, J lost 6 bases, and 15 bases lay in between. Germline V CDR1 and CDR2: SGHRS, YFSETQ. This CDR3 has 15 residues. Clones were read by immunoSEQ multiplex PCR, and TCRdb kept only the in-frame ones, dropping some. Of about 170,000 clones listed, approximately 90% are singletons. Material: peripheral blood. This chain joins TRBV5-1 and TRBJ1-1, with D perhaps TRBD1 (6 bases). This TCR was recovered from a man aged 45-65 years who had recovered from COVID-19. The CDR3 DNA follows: TGCGCCAGCAGCTTGGCGCAGGTCCCAGGGGCTGAAGCTTTCTTT. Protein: CASSLAQVPGAEAFF.